This T cell receptor (beta chain) is drawn from a study of PD-1 blockade in classical Hodgkin lymphoma. Clones were read by immunoSEQ multiplex PCR, and TCRdb kept only the in-frame ones, dropping some. The repertoire holds some 18,000 clones, with around 79% as singletons. The CDR3 covers 15 residues. The V segment lost 1 base and the J segment 6 bases; nucleotides outside the gene matches: 4. The germline gives CDR1 KGHSH, CDR2 LQKENI. Relapse was seen in all patients after autologous stem cell transplantation, and brentuximab vedotin exposure was variable. The source was peripheral blood mononuclear cells (PBMCs), collected before the second cycle of nivolumab. The J gene is TRBJ2-1, the V gene TRBV18; 9 bases are shared with TRBD1. The receptor's source is a human donor with classical Hodgkin lymphoma. In DNA, the CDR3 is TGTGCCAGCTCACCACGGGGACAGGGCCCCAATGAGCAGTTCTTC. It codes for CASSPRGQGPNEQFF.